This TCR beta chain was obtained from a study of early T cells in non-severe SARS-CoV-2 infection. Study information: Unsorted whole blood bulk RNA was sequenced, with unpaired chains.

As part of library construction, unique molecular identifiers were attached to individual cDNA molecules. TCRdb ran MiXCR on the 5' RACE reads and lists one entry per CDR3 protein. Among roughly 80,000 distinct CDR3 sequences listed, over 11% were seen once. This clonotype was detected many times. Its target is not known. V shed 6 bases and J 8 bases; nucleotides not matched to a gene: 15. The CDR3 covers 15 residues. CDR1 SNHLY and CDR2 FYNNEI come from the germline V gene. Whole-study results and caveats: VDJdb matching favored anti-spike CD8 responses, missing private and CD4 specificities.

This chain links TRBV2 with TRBJ1-2; 7 bases are a match to TRBD1. Sample: whole blood. This receptor was taken from an adult who was a healthcare worker with PCR-confirmed SARS-CoV-2 infection or an uninfected control (not recorded which). The CDR3 loop is CASSDIAGTDTGYTF. In nucleotides, the CDR3 is TGTGCCAGCAGCGATATAGCCGGGACAGACACAGGCTACACCTTC.